Presented here are 22 T cell receptor beta chains from one specimen sequenced in a study of OX40 agonist ivuxolimab in advanced cancers. Some clones are missing from TCRdb's copy, which holds only in-frame ones; the method was immunoSEQ multiplex PCR. The table shows around 37,000 clones, with around 83% occurring only once. The sample in question was CD4+ or CD8+ T cells sorted from blood, obtained in a trial of the OX40 agonist ivuxolimab. The receptors were gathered from an adult with an advanced solid tumor such as melanoma, head and neck, liver or kidney cancer.

The chain links TRBV27 to TRBJ2-1, with 9 bases fitting TRBD2. The CDR3 extends over 16 amino acids. CDR1 is MNHEY, CDR2 SMNVEV, per germline (reference sequence). Losses at the gene ends were 0 bases for V and 3 bases for J; bases not matched to a gene: 3. The CDR3 nucleotides are TGTGCCAGCAGTTTATCGACTAGCGGAAACTACAATGAGCAGTTCTTC. Protein: CASSLSTSGNYNEQFF.

V usage is TRBV29-1 and J usage is TRBJ2-2; TRBD2 is a possible D gene (6 bases). Germline CDR1 and CDR2: SQVTM and ANQGSEA. CDR3 length equals 16 residues. V was clipped by 7 bases and J by 2 bases, with 20 bases between them. The CDR3 loop reads CSAHGGSGPNTGELFF. In DNA, the CDR3 is TGCAGCGCCCATGGGGGTAGCGGACCCAACACCGGGGAGCTGTTTTTT.

This clone showed up just once. The genes are TRBV14 and TRBJ2-1; D gene uncertain. CDR3 size: 12 residues. The germline V gene encodes CDR1 SGHDN and CDR2 FVKESK. With 3 bases removed from V and 7 bases from J, the gap between germline ends came to 7 bases. The CDR3 protein is CASSQWDNEQFF. The CDR3, as DNA: TGTGCCAGCAGCCAGTGGGATAATGAGCAGTTCTTC.

This clone was detected only once. The chain carries TRBV7-6 and TRBJ1-1; D perhaps matches TRBD1 (5 bases). The CDR3 spans 14 residues. Trimming cost V 1 base and J 1 base, with 7 bases left between them. CDR1 SGHVS and CDR2 FNYEAQ come from the germline V gene. The CDR3: CASSLGGGNTEAFF. The CDR3 coding sequence is TGTGCCAGCAGCTTAGGGGGGGGGAACACTGAAGCTTTCTTT. Full variable domain (outside the CDR3, taken from reference TRBV7-6 and TRBJ1-1): GAGVSQSPRYKVTKRGQDVALRCDPISGHVSLYWYRQALGQGPEFLTYFNYEAQQDKSGLPNDRFSAERPEGSISTLTIQRTEQRDSAMYRCASSLGGGNTEAFFGQGTRLTVV.

The CDR3 here is CAIRGQGGGTYNEQFF. In nucleotides, the CDR3 is TGTGCCATCAGAGGCCAAGGAGGGGGGACCTACAATGAGCAGTTCTTC. The rearrangement uses TRBV10-3 and TRBJ2-1; D is perhaps TRBD1 or TRBD2 (6 bases each). Trimming stripped 6 bases from V and 2 bases from J, with 17 bases between. CDR1 is ENHRY and CDR2 is SYGVKD in the germline V gene. The CDR3 has 16 amino acids.

This chain joins TRBV19 and TRBJ1-2; D uncertain. The CDR3 runs 13 residues. Trimming took off 6 bases at V and 11 bases at J, with 19 bases between the two ends. Germline-derived CDR1 and CDR2 are LNHDA and SQIVND (reference sequence). CDR3 nucleotides: TGTGCCAGTAGGCCTTGGACGGAGGAACCTTACACCTTC. Amino acid sequence: CASRPWTEEPYTF.

The rearrangement uses TRBV7-3 and TRBJ2-7, with D possibly being TRBD1 (5 bases). Germline CDR1 is SGHTA and CDR2 is FQGTGA. V was trimmed by 1 base and J by 3 bases, leaving 13 bases between them. The CDR3 runs 15 residues. The CDR3 protein is CASSLNPSTVYEQYF. CDR3 coding DNA: TGTGCCAGCAGCTTAAACCCCTCGACAGTCTACGAGCAGTACTTC. The full variable domain, completed using reference TRBV7-3 and TRBJ2-7, is GAGVSQTPSNKVTEKGKYVELRCDPISGHTALYWYRQSLGQGPEFLIYFQGTGAADDSGLPNDRFFAVRPEGSVSTLKIQRTERGDSAVYLCASSLNPSTVYEQYFGPGTRLTVT.

CDR3 protein: CASGPTGLGTEAFF. The CDR3 coding sequence is TGTGCCAGCGGGCCGACAGGGTTAGGTACTGAAGCTTTCTTT. The V call is TRBV27, the J call TRBJ1-1; 7 bases line up with TRBD1. Germline assignment: CDR1 MNHEY and CDR2 SMNVEV (reference sequence). This CDR3 spans 14 amino acids. Losses at the gene ends were 8 bases for V and 5 bases for J; bases not matched to a gene: 11.

The chain couples TRBV27 to TRBJ1-1; tentative D call: TRBD1 (6 bases). The germline V and J ends were trimmed by 1 base and 3 bases, with 12 bases remaining between them. CDR1 and CDR2 (germline): MNHEY, SMNVEV (reference sequence). The CDR3 has 15 amino acids. The CDR3 protein is CASSLLGGRYTEAFF. Written as DNA, the CDR3 is TGTGCCAGCAGTTTATTGGGGGGGCGGTACACTGAAGCTTTCTTT.

V and J are TRBV7-9 and TRBJ2-7; TRBD1 matches at 7 bases. With V trimmed by 10 bases and J by 5 bases, 8 bases remained unmatched. The CDR3 loop spans 12 amino acids. CDR1 is SEHNR, CDR2 FQNEAQ, per germline (reference sequence). CDR3 sequence: CATSGTAHEQYF. CDR3 DNA sequence: TGTGCCACCTCCGGGACAGCCCACGAGCAGTACTTC.

The chain couples TRBV7-3 to TRBJ2-3, with D uncertain. Between the trimmed V and J ends, which lost 5 bases and 2 bases, there was a span of 14 bases. Germline V lookup: CDR1 SGHTA, CDR2 FQGTGA. This CDR3 has 15 amino acids. This CDR3 is CASSHGDLDTDTQYF. Written as DNA, the CDR3 is TGTGCCAGCAGCCACGGAGACCTTGACACAGATACGCAGTATTTT.

The chain combines TRBV28 with TRBJ1-1; D is undetermined. Germline V gene data show CDR1 as MDHEN and CDR2 as SYDVKM. The CDR3 extends over 15 amino acids. The ends were cut back, 5 bases at V and 1 base at J, with 14 bases in the middle. The DNA for the CDR3 is TGTGCCAGCAGTCCCCGGCTGGGTGGGAACACTGAAGCTTTCTTT. Its protein is CASSPRLGGNTEAFF.

The chain joins TRBV5-1 to TRBJ1-1, with 11 bases that match TRBD1. Trimming removed 7 bases from V and 4 bases from J; junction bases left unmatched: 3. Per germline, CDR1 SGHRS and CDR2 YFSETQ. The CDR3 runs to 13 residues. CDR3: CASSGTGGTEAFF. The CDR3 coding sequence is TGCGCCAGCTCCGGGACAGGGGGCACTGAAGCTTTCTTT.

This rearrangement joins TRBV4-1 to TRBJ1-4; D remains unclear. Germline V gives CDR1 MGHRA, CDR2 YSYEKL. This CDR3 contains 12 residues. V dropped 0 bases and J dropped 7 bases, with 3 bases sitting between them. CDR3 sequence: CASSQDSEKLFF. CDR3 sequence (DNA): TGCGCCAGCAGCCAAGACAGTGAAAAACTGTTTTTT.

The chain joins TRBV7-3 to TRBJ2-1, with 11 bases matching TRBD1. V lost 4 bases and J lost 5; bases outside the gene matches: 4. The CDR3 runs 15 residues. CDR1 is SGHTA and CDR2 is FQGTGA in the germline V gene. The CDR3 sequence is CASSSWDRGDNEQFF. CDR3 bases: TGTGCCAGCAGCTCCTGGGACAGGGGGGACAATGAGCAGTTCTTC.

This chain links TRBV5-1 with TRBJ2-5; D is undetermined. This CDR3 has 11 residues. V was cut by 5 bases and J by 5 bases, with 7 bases left in between. The germline gives CDR1 SGHRS, CDR2 YFSETQ. CDR3 sequence: CASSFRETQYF. The CDR3 DNA reads as TGCGCCAGCAGTTTTCGGGAGACCCAGTACTTC.

V and J are TRBV27 and TRBJ2-7; no definite D call. Germline V gene lookup returns CDR1 MNHEY and CDR2 SMNVEV (reference sequence). V lost 6 bases, J lost 2 bases, and 11 bases lay in between. This CDR3 is built from 13 residues. The CDR3 is CASRPGPPYEQYF. CDR3 coding DNA: TGTGCCAGCAGACCCGGACCGCCCTACGAGCAGTACTTC.

This sequence joins TRBV7-6 and TRBJ2-3, with 13 bases matching TRBD2. CDR1 and CDR2 from the germline V gene are SGHVS and FNYEAQ. J gave up 6 bases and V 5 bases, and 5 bases lay outside the gene matches. This CDR3 contains 15 residues. Written as DNA, the CDR3 is TGTGCCAGCAGCCGACTAGCGGGGGGCCACGATACGCAGTATTTT. It translates to CASSRLAGGHDTQYF. The full variable domain, with the rest looked up from reference TRBV7-6 and TRBJ2-3, is GAGVSQSPRYKVTKRGQDVALRCDPISGHVSLYWYRQALGQGPEFLTYFNYEAQQDKSGLPNDRFSAERPEGSISTLTIQRTEQRDSAMYRCASSRLAGGHDTQYFGPGTRLTVL.

V usage is TRBV19 and J usage is TRBJ1-4; 9 bases are a match to TRBD1. The CDR3 has 16 amino acids. The ends lost 6 bases at V and 10 bases at J; junction bases unmatched: 15. CDR1 is LNHDA and CDR2 is SQIVND in the germline V gene (reference sequence). The CDR3 nucleotides read TGTGCCAGTAGGGACCCACAGGGGGCCCATCTGGGAAAACTGTTTTTT. Its translation: CASRDPQGAHLGKLFF.

CDR3 loop: CASSSLAGRYNEQFF. CDR3 DNA: TGTGCCAGCAGTTCACTAGCGGGCCGCTACAATGAGCAGTTCTTC. V and J are TRBV27 and TRBJ2-1; the match to TRBD2 covers 9 bases. CDR3 length: 15 amino acids. V lost 4 bases to trimming and J lost 3 bases; unmatched junction nucleotides: 4. Germline CDR1 reads MNHEY; CDR2 reads SMNVEV (reference sequence).

This chain uses TRBV28 with TRBJ2-2, with TRBD2 matching 11 bases. The germline V gene has CDR1 MDHEN and CDR2 SYDVKM. V lost 3 bases and J lost 5; bases outside the gene matches: 5. The CDR3 loop spans 16 amino acids. The CDR3 coding sequence is TGTGCCAGCAGTTTCGGGCTAGCGGGAGGAACCGGGGAGCTGTTTTTT. This encodes CASSFGLAGGTGELFF.

The chain recombines TRBV7-8 with TRBJ2-3; D is unresolved. V gave up 3 bases and J gave up 0 bases, with 16 bases separating them. The CDR3 sequence is 17 residues long. Per germline, CDR1 SGHVS and CDR2 FQNEAQ. The CDR3 DNA reads TGTGCCAGCAGCTTGAGGAATGAGCCTGCTAGCACAGATACGCAGTATTTT. Translation gives CASSLRNEPASTDTQYF.